These T cell receptor beta chains were read from a single sample in a study of cytomegalovirus exposure and HLA in healthy donors. TCRdb's table, derived via immunoSEQ multiplex PCR, lists solely in-frame clones and lacks some. The sample has roughly 140,000 clones; around 86% are singletons. Sequencing was done on a sample of PBMCs. The receptors stem from a female donor in good health and CMV-seronegative. The CDR3 runs from the conserved cysteine through the conserved F or W.

CDR3,J,V
CASSGQPNTEAFF,TRBJ1-1,TRBV6-1
CASSLRGQGVGEQYF,TRBJ2-7,TRBV28
CAIRSVSGNTIYF,TRBJ1-3,TRBV6-5
CASSHLEGYEQYF,TRBJ2-7,TRBV5-8
CASSSEMNTEAFF,TRBJ1-1,TRBV11-3
CSVASTGGGNTEAFF,TRBJ1-1,TRBV29-1
CASSRTGQINQPQHF,TRBJ1-5,TRBV4-1
CASSLDIHSYEQYF,TRBJ2-7,TRBV7-9
CASSVQTEAFF,TRBJ1-1,TRBV2
CASSQDLTGGYEQYF,TRBJ2-7,TRBV4-1
CASSVVLAGGLETQYF,TRBJ2-5,TRBV9
CAISESVGGRDYGYTF,TRBJ1-2,TRBV10-3
CSVSQREGSYNEQFF,TRBJ2-1,TRBV29-1
CASRKASDVTGELFF,TRBJ2-2,TRBV6-1
CATRQNTEAFF,TRBJ1-1,TRBV5-4
CASSVGEGRWETQYF,TRBJ2-5,TRBV9
CASSPPVTDTQYF,TRBJ2-3,TRBV27
CAWSTGVQNTEAFF,TRBJ1-1,TRBV30
CASSLGGMAEAFF,TRBJ1-1,TRBV5-4
CASSLVSGNEQFF,TRBJ2-1,TRBV28
CAWSVSQNTEAFF,TRBJ1-1,TRBV30
CASSGASGPQFF,TRBJ2-1,TRBV10-1
CATETRSYEQYF,TRBJ2-7,TRBV25-1
CASSTGLPTYNEQFF,TRBJ2-1,TRBV6-5
CAWGDRTSSNTGELFF,TRBJ2-2,TRBV30
CASSSASYEQYF,TRBJ2-7,TRBV19
CASSTSYGGGSLNTEAFF,TRBJ1-1,TRBV5-4
CASTQGGLNTEAFF,TRBJ1-1,TRBV6-6
CASSLGDRALHEKLFF,TRBJ1-4,TRBV28
CASSLQGVDEGYTF,TRBJ1-2,TRBV18
CAISDSGTGYETQYF,TRBJ2-5,TRBV10-3
CASSDTGKLAAFF,TRBJ1-1,TRBV6-5
CASSLSRNNQPQHF,TRBJ1-5,TRBV28
CASRRTSGDEQFF,TRBJ2-1,TRBV6-1
CASSWGVAGGDEQFF,TRBJ2-1,TRBV7-9
CASSVGGGRSYEQYF,TRBJ2-7,TRBV9